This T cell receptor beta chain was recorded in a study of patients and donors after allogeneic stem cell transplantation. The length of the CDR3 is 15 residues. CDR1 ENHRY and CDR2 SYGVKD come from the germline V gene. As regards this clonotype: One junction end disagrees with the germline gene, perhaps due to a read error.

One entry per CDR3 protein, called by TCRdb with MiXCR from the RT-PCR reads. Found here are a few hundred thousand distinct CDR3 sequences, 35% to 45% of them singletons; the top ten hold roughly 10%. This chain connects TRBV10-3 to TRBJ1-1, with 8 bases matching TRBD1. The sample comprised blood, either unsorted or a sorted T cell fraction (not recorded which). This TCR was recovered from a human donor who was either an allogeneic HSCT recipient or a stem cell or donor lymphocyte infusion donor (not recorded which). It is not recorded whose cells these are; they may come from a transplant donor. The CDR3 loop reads CAISGTGTLNSEAFF. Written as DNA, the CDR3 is TGTGCCATCAGTGGGACAGGGACACTGAACTCTGAAGCTTTCTTT.